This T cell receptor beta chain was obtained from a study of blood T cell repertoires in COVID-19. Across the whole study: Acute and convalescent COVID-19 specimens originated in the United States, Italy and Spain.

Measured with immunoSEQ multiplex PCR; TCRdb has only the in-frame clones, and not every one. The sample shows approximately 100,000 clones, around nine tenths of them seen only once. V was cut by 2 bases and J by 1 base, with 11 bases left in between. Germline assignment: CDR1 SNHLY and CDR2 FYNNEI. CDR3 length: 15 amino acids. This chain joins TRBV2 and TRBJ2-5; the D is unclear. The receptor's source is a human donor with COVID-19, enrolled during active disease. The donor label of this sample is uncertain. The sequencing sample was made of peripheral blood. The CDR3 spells CASSESHGAQETQYF. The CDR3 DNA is TGTGCCAGCAGTGAAAGCCACGGTGCCCAAGAGACCCAGTACTTC.